This TCR beta chain comes out of a study of identical twins. There were only healthy Caucasians among the donors. This clonotype was found many times. TCRdb re-analysed the 5' RACE reads in MiXCR, keeping a single row per CDR3 protein. The data show around 240,000 distinct CDR3 sequences, over 9.5% seen once. The source of this sequence is a man over 45 in good health. The source material was memory T cells sorted from blood.

CDR3 residues: CASSAIGGTGELFF. CDR3 in DNA: TGTGCCAGCAGCGCGATAGGGGGGACCGGGGAGCTGTTTTTT. J is TRBJ2-2 and V is TRBV7-3; D might be TRBD1 or TRBD2, each matching 6 bases. CDR3 length equals 14 residues. The V and J ends lost 5 bases and 5 bases respectively, with 12 bases between them. Germline CDR1 SGHTA, CDR2 FQGTGA.